This TCR beta chain was recovered during a study of cytomegalovirus exposure and HLA in healthy donors. It was with 60 Vbeta and 13 Jbeta primers that the PCR ran. Sequencing was performed with immunoSEQ multiplex PCR; in TCRdb, only in-frame clones are kept and a portion is missing. The table lists around 130,000 clones, just under 75% of them singletons, with approximately 7% in the top ten. General study findings and limits: Earlier analysis found most TCR beta V segments productive about 87% or about 30% of the time. Accurate HLA-A and HLA-B prediction from TCR beta sequences was reported for most subjects. TCR beta chains numbering some 160 were designated cytomegalovirus-associated.

This clone has just one count. What it binds is not known. This CDR3 is built from 14 residues. V gave up 0 bases and J gave up 3 bases, with 9 bases separating them. CDR1 and CDR2 from the germline V gene are SGHDT and YYEEEE. Healthy people donating bone marrow made up the donors. V is TRBV5-6 and J is TRBJ1-1; D not certain. The TCR was taken from a man aged 35 to 55 in good health and CMV-seropositive. The specimen was PBMCs. The CDR3, as DNA: TGTGCCAGCAGCTTGGTTGAGGGCCACACTGAAGCTTTCTTT. Its protein is CASSLVEGHTEAFF.